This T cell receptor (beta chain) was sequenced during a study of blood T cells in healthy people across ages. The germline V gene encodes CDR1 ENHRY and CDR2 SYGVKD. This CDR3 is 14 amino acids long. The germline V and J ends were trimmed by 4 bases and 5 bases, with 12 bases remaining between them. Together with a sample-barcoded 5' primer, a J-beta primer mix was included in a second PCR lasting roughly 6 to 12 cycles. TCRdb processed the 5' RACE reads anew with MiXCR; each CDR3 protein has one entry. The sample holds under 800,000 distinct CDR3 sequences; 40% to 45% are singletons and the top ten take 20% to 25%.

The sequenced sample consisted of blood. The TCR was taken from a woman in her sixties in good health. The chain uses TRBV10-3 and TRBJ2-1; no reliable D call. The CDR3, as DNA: TGTGCCATCAGTGGGTGGACCGCGAACAATGAGCAGTTCTTC. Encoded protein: CAISGWTANNEQFF.